This T cell receptor (beta chain) is drawn from a study of CD8+CD57+ T cells in acquired aplastic anemia. Study information: The sorted CD4+ and CD8+ cells yielded an average approximately 3.2 ug of DNA.

Using genomic DNA as the template, TCR beta VDJ and CDR3 profiling was carried out. Each CDR3 protein is one row after TCRdb ran MiXCR on the reads. This table holds 110,000 or so distinct CDR3 sequences, 45% to 60% found once. Overall study results and limits: Simpson's diversity of CD8+ cells was not significantly different in patients compared with controls. Over 25 CD8+ CDR3 sequences occurred in both the patients and the controls.

The sample holds a few counts of this clonotype. What it binds is not known. CD8+CD57+ cell expansion, shown by flow cytometry, had occurred in the patients selected for sequencing. No patient had been given any therapy when blood was sampled. CDR1 is DFQATT and CDR2 is SNEGSKA in the germline V gene (reference sequence). V was cut by 5 bases and J by 5 bases, with 15 bases left in between. The CDR3 totals 13 residues. Sequenced sample: sorted CD4+, CD8+, or CD8+CD57+ T cells (not recorded which) from PBMCs. The origin of this receptor is a human donor with aplastic anemia. This chain uses TRBV20-1 with TRBJ2-5; D possibly corresponds to TRBD1 (6 bases). The CDR3 region is CSAQGSLGETQYF. CDR3 nucleotides: TGCAGTGCTCAGGGGTCACTTGGGGAGACCCAGTACTTC.